These 13 T cell receptor beta chains came from one sample sequenced in a study of cytomegalovirus exposure and HLA in healthy donors. Amplification used 60 Vbeta primers and 13 Jbeta primers. Here immunoSEQ multiplex PCR was the method, and the copy in TCRdb shows in-frame clones only, minus some. The sample has about 130,000 clones; around 83% are singletons. Sequenced sample: PBMCs. These receptors all stem from a girl aged 2-10 years in good health and CMV-seronegative.

The V and J genes are TRBV27 and TRBJ1-4, with 7 bases fitting TRBD1. Germline CDR1 reads MNHEY; CDR2 reads SMNVEV (reference sequence). The CDR3 has 14 residues. With V trimmed by 3 bases and J by 8 bases, 6 bases remained unmatched. The CDR3 DNA sequence: TGTGCCAGCAGTTTCAAGGGGGCGGGGGAAAAACTGTTTTTT. Its protein is CASSFKGAGEKLFF.

V and J are TRBV7-9 and TRBJ1-2; D remains unclear. CDR3 size: 13 residues. Trimming shortened V by 5 bases and J by 3 bases, and 10 bases separated the two germline ends. CDR1 and CDR2 from the germline V gene are SEHNR and FQNEAQ (reference sequence). CDR3 sequence: CASSPDSDYGYTF. The CDR3 nucleotides read TGTGCCAGCAGCCCGGACTCCGACTATGGCTACACCTTC.

A remark on this clone: Other nucleotide sequences in the sample specify the same CDR3. The chain links TRBV6-1 to TRBJ2-7; D is unclear. Trimming pared 3 bases from V and 1 base from J, leaving 10 bases between. The CDR3 covers 14 residues. CDR1 is MNHNS, CDR2 SASEGT, per germline. The CDR3 DNA follows: TGTGCCAGCAGTGAGGCAGGTAGTTCCTACGAGCAGTACTTC. Translating gives CASSEAGSSYEQYF.

The chain couples TRBV5-1 to TRBJ1-4; 7 bases are shared with TRBD1. The length of the CDR3 is 15 residues. V dropped 2 bases and J dropped 3; count of bases not matched to a gene: 4. Per the germline V gene, CDR1 is SGHRS and CDR2 is YFSETQ. The CDR3 bases are TGCGCCAGCAGCTTTACCGGGACAGCTAATGAAAAACTGTTTTTT. Translating it yields CASSFTGTANEKLFF. Full variable domain (missing parts from reference TRBV5-1 and TRBJ1-4): KAGVTQTPRYLIKTRGQQVTLSCSPISGHRSVSWYQQTPGQGLQFLFEYFSETQRNKGNFPGRFSGRQFSNSRSEMNVSTLELGDSALYLCASSFTGTANEKLFFGSGTQLSVL.

This rearrangement joins TRBV29-1 to TRBJ2-3; TRBD2 aligns across 12 bases. V gave up 4 bases and J gave up 1 base; unmatched junction bases: 6. Germline V lookup: CDR1 SQVTM, CDR2 ANQGSEA. The length of the CDR3 is 16 residues. For the CDR3, the DNA is TGCAGCGTTGCCACGGGACTAGCGGGCGGCACAGATACGCAGTATTTT. Translating it yields CSVATGLAGGTDTQYF.

This chain joins TRBV6-6 and TRBJ1-6; 7 bases line up with TRBD1. The trim removed 6 bases at V and 9 bases at J, leaving 11 bases unmatched. The CDR3 is 15 residues long. Per germline, CDR1 MNHNY and CDR2 SVGAGI (reference sequence). In nucleotides, the CDR3 is TGTGCCAGCAGCCAGGGGGTTCCGGGGCCTTCACCCCTCCACTTT. This gives the protein CASSQGVPGPSPLHF.

The chain is built from TRBV27 and TRBJ1-1; no definite D call. V was shortened by 3 bases and J by 0 bases, with 8 bases between the two germline ends. The germline V gene has CDR1 MNHEY and CDR2 SMNVEV (reference sequence). The CDR3 has 14 amino acids. The chain's CDR3 is CASSLGSLNTEAFF. The CDR3 nucleotides are TGTGCCAGCAGTTTGGGCAGTTTGAACACTGAAGCTTTCTTT.

This clone was found once. This sequence joins TRBV30 and TRBJ2-5; tentative D call: TRBD1 (6 bases). The DNA end favors TRBJ2-7, so the J call may be wrong. This CDR3 comprises 15 residues. Germline CDR1 is GTSNPN and CDR2 is SVGIG (reference sequence). CDR3 sequence reads: CAWRLRTATGYEQYF. CDR3 DNA sequence: TGTGCCTGGAGGCTCCGGACAGCGACCGGGTACGAGCAGTACTTC.

V and J are TRBV28 and TRBJ2-3, with a weak D call TRBD1 (6 bases). V lost 6 bases to trimming and J lost 3 bases, with 13 bases between them. Germline CDR1 reads MDHEN; CDR2 reads SYDVKM. This CDR3 has 14 residues. The CDR3, as DNA: TGTGCCAGCAGCTACAGGGACCCGACAGATACGCAGTATTTT. It translates to CASSYRDPTDTQYF.

The V call is TRBV7-2, the J call TRBJ1-3; weak D call: TRBD1 (5 bases). V shed 5 bases and J shed 0 bases, with 14 bases lying between them. The CDR3 covers 16 residues. From germline, CDR1 is SGHTA and CDR2 FQGNSA. DNA for the CDR3: TGTGCCAGCAGCGAGCAGGGAGGGATCTCTGGAAACACCATATATTTT. Translated, it gives CASSEQGGISGNTIYF. Combining the CDR3 with reference TRBV7-2 and TRBJ1-3 gives the whole variable domain GAGVSQSPSNKVTEKGKDVELRCDPISGHTALYWYRQSLGQGLEFLIYFQGNSAPDKSGLPSDRFSAERTGGSVSTLTIQRTQQEDSAVYLCASSEQGGISGNTIYFGEGSWLTVV.

The V and J genes are TRBV19 and TRBJ2-1, with D tentatively TRBD2 (5 bases). Germline V gene lookup returns CDR1 LNHDA and CDR2 SQIVND (reference sequence). The CDR3 is 13 residues long. V lost 6 bases to trimming and J lost 4 bases, with 10 bases between them. Written as DNA, the CDR3 is TGTGCCAGTAGGGACTCCCCTTACAATGAGCAGTTCTTC. It translates to CASRDSPYNEQFF. Drawing the rest from reference TRBV19 and TRBJ2-1, the complete variable domain is DGGITQSPKYLFRKEGQNVTLSCEQNLNHDAMYWYRQDPGQGLRLIYYSQIVNDFQKGDIAEGYSVSREKKESFPLTVTSAQKNPTAFYLCASRDSPYNEQFFGPGTRLTVL.

Only a few counts were recorded for this clone. This rearrangement joins TRBV6-5 to TRBJ1-5; D not resolved. The ends were cut back, 3 bases at V and 1 base at J, with 4 bases in the middle. The CDR3 runs to 13 residues. Germline-derived CDR1 and CDR2 are MNHEY and SVGAGI. The CDR3, as DNA: TGTGCCAGCAGTTATCGGAGCAATCAGCCCCAGCATTTT. It specifies CASSYRSNQPQHF.

The rearrangement uses TRBV27 and TRBJ1-4; no clear D. From germline, CDR1 is MNHEY and CDR2 SMNVEV (reference sequence). This CDR3 comprises 15 residues. The V end lost 1 base, the J end lost 5 bases, and 11 bases lay between the germline ends. The CDR3 DNA is TGTGCCAGCAGTTTATTTCCGGGGTTAAATGAAAAACTGTTTTTT. This gives the protein CASSLFPGLNEKLFF.